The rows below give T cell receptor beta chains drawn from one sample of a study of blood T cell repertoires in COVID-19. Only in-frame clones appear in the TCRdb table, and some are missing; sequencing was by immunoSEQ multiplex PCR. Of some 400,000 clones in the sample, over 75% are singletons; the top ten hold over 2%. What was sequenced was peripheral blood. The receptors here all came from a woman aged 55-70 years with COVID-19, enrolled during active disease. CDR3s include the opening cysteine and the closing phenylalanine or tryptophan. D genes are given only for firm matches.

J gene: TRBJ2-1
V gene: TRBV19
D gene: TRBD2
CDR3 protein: CASSSSGVAYNEQFF

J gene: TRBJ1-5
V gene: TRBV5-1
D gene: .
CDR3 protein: CASSTLGLDNQPQHF

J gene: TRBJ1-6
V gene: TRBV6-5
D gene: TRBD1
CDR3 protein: CASQDRGGNSPLHF

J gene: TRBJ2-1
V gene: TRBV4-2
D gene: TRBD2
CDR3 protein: CASSQDRGGDNEQFF

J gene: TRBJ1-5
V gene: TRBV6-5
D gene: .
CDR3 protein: CASSYSTQSNQPQHF

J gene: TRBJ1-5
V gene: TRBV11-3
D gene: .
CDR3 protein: CASSPPGGRRGSNQPQHF

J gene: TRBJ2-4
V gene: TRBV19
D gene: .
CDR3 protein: CASSIDRQGRGSKNIQYF

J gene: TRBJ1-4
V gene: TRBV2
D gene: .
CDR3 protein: CATRAGVWEKLFF

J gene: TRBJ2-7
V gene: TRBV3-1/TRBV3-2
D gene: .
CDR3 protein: CASSQFLRTYEQYF

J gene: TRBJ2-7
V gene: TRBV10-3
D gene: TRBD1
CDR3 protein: CAISRDAGQGASGEQYF

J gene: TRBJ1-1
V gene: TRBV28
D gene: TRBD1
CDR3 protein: CATLLQGTEAFF

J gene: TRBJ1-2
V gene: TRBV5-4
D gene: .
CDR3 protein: CASSNGQSVNYGYTF

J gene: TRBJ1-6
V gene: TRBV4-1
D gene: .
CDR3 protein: CASSQEGWGVRSPLHF

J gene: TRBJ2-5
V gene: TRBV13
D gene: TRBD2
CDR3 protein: CASSNGLAGGRGATQYF

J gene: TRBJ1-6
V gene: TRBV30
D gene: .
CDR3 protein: CAWNTGLSSPLHF

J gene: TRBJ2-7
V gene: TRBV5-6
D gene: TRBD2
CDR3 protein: CASSKLAGGHRSYEQYF

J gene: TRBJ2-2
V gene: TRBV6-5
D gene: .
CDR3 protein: CASSYSIRNTGELFF

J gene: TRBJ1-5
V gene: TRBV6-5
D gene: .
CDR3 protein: CASAGGYSNQPQHF

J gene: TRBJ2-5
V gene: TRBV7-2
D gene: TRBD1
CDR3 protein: CASSLEGTGGKTQYF

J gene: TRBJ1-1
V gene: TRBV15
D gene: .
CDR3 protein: CATSRDWTGGNTEAFF

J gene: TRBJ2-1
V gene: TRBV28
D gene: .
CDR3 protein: CASSAPGQRTYNEQFF

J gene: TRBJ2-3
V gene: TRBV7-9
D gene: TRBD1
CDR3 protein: CASTGVADTQYF

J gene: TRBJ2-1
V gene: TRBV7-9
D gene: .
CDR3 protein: CASSPGGDEQFF

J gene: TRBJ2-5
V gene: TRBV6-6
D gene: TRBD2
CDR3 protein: CASSYLSGGAWETQYF

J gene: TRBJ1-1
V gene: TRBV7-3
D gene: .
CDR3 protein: CASSLTYGGNTEAFF

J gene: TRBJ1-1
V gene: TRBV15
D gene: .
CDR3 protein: CATSGGGLPNTEAFF

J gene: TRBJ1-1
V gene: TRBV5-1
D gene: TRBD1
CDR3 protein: CASSLAGQGSTEAFF

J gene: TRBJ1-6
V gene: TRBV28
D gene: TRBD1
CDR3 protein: CASSLEDRGVPLHF

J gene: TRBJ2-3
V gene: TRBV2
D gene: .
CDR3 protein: CASSGVTPSTDTQYF

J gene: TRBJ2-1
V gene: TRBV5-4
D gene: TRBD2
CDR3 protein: CASSSGTRTDNEQFF

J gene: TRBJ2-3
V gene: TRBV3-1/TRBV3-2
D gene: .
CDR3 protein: CASSQDRRFGQYF

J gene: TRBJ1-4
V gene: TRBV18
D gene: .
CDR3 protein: CASSPGGGAAGKLFF

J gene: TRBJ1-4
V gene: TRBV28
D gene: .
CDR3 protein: CASRQGQNEKLFF

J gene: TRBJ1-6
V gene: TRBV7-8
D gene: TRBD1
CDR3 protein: CASSPGTGDNSPLHF

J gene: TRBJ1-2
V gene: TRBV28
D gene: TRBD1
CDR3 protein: CASSLSGTGDYGYTF

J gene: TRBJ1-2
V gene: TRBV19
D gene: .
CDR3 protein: CASSPNPQGYTF

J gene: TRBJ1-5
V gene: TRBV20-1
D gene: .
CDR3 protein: CSASFYVGNQPQHF

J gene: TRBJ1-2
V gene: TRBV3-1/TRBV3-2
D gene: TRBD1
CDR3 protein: CASSLDRGSGYTF

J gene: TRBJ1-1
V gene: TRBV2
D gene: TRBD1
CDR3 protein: CASRGQGWVRTEAFF

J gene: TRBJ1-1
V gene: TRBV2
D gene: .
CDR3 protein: CASVQMNTEAFF

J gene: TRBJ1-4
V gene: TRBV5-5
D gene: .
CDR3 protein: CASSLGAGAGTNEKLFF

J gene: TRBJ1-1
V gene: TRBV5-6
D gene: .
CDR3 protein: CASSLGEVLQMNTEAFF

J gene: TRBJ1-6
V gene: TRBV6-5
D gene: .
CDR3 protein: CASKVANSYNSPLHF

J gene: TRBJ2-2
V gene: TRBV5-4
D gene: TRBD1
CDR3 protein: CASSPPRTGITGELFF

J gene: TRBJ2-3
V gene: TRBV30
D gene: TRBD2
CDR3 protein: CAWSVGGGLPDTQYF